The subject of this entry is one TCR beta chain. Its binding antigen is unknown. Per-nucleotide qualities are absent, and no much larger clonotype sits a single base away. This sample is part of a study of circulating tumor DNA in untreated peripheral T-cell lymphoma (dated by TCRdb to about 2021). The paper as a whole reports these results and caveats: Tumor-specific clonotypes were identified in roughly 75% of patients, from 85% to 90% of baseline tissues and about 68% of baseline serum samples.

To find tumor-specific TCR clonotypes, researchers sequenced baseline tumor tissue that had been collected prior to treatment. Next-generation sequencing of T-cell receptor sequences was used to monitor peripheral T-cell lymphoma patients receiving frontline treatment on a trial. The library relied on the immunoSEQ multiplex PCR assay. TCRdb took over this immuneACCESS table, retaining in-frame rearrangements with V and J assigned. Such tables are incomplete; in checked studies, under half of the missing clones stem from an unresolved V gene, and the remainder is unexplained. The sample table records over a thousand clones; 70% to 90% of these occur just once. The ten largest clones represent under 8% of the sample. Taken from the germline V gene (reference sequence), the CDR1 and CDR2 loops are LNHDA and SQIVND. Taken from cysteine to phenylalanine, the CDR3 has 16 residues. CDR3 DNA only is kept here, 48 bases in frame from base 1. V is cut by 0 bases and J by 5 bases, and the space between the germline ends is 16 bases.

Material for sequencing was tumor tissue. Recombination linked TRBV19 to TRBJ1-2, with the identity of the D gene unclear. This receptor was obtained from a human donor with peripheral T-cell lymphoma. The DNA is TGTGCCAGTAGTATAGAAATCGGAGCCCCACGATATGGCTACACCTTC. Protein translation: CASSIEIGAPRYGYTF.